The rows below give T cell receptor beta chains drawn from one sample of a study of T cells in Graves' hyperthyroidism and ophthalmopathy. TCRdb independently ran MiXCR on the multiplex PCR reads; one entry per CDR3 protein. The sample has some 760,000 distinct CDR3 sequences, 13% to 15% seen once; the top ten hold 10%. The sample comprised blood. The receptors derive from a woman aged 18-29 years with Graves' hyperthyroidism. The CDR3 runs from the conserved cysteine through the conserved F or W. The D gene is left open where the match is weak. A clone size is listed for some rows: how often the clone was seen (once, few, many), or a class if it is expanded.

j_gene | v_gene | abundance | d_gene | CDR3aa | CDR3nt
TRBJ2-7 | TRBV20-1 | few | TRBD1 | CSARSTGNSYEQYF | TGCAGTGCTAGGTCGACAGGGAACTCCTACGAGCAGTACTTC
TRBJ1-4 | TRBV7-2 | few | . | CASSSGVGRGGEKLFF | TGTGCCAGCAGCTCAGGGGTGGGGAGGGGGGGTGAAAAACTGTTTTTT
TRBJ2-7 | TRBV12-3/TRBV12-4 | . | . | CASSLYSEQYF | TGTGCCAGCAGTTTATATAGCGAGCAGTACTTC
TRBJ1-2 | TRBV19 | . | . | CASSTFTVLTTYGYTF | TGTGCCAGTTCAACGTTTACAGTCCTCACTACCTATGGCTACACCTTC
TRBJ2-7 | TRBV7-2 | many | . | CASSEQGLTPEQYF | TGTGCCAGCAGCGAACAGGGACTAACTCCCGAGCAGTACTTC
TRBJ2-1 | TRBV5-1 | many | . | CASSRQSPYNEQFF | TGCGCCAGCAGCCGACAGTCTCCCTACAATGAGCAGTTCTTC
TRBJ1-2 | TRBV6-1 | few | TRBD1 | CASSFKQGAPGYTF | TGTGCCAGCAGTTTTAAACAGGGGGCGCCTGGCTACACCTTC
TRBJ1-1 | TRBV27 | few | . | CARPRQLEAFF | TGTGCCAGACCCAGACAGCTTGAAGCTTTCTTT
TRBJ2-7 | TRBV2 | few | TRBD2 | CASSGLTSGSSYEQYF | TGTGCCAGCAGTGGTTTAACTAGCGGGAGTTCGTACGAGCAGTACTTC
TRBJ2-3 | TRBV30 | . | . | CAWDSGSTDTQYF | TGTGCCTGGGATAGCGGTAGCACAGATACGCAGTATTTT
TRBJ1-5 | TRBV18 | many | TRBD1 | CASSDGTGRVHQPQHF | TGTGCCAGCTCGGATGGGACAGGGAGGGTCCATCAGCCCCAGCATTTT
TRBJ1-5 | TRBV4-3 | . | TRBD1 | CASSQEWWGQGVMSRQPQHF | TGCGCCAGCAGCCAAGAGTGGTGGGGACAGGGGGTCATGAGCCGACAGCCCCAGCATTTT
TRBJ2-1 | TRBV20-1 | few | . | CSANANVGYNEQFF | TGCAGTGCTAACGCGAACGTGGGTTACAATGAGCAGTTCTTC
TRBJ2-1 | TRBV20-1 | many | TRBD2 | CSALRAGGGNEQFF | TGCAGTGCCCTAAGGGCGGGAGGAGGCAATGAGCAGTTCTTC
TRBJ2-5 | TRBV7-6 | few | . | CASSFRGWETQYF | TGTGCCAGCAGCTTCCGGGGCTGGGAGACCCAGTACTTC
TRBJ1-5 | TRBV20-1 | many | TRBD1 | CSARARRTGPKERGAQHF | TGCAGTGCTAGAGCTCGCAGGACAGGGCCGAAAGAGCGGGGGGCCCAGCATTTT
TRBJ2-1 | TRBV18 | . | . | CASSPPPPLYNEQFF | TGTGCCAGCTCACCGCCCCCCCCCCTGTACAATGAGCAGTTCTTC
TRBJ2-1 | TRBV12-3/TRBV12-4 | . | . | CASGWYNEQFF | TGTGCCAGCGGTTGGTACAATGAGCAGTTCTTC
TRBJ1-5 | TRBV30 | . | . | CAWKDAVGRPQHF | TGTGCCTGGAAAGACGCGGTCGGCCGGCCCCAGCATTTT
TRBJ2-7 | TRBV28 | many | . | CASRSAGPYEQYF | TGTGCCAGCCGCTCAGCGGGCCCCTACGAGCAGTACTTC
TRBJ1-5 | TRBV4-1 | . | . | CASSQVGKQPQHF | TGCGCCAGCAGCCAAGTTGGGAAACAGCCCCAGCATTTT
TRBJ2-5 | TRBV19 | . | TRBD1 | CASSIGLVDRLQETQYF | TGTGCCAGTAGTATAGGCCTTGTGGACAGGCTGCAAGAGACCCAGTACTTC
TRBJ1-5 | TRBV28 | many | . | CASSLYSRGDQPQHF | TGTGCCAGCAGTTTATACTCCAGGGGAGACCAGCCCCAGCATTTT
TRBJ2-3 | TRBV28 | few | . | CASGTPEPDTQYF | TGTGCCAGCGGGACCCCCGAGCCAGATACGCAGTATTTT
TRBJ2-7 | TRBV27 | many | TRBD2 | CASSPRTSGRGSSYEQYF | TGTGCCAGCAGTCCCCGGACTAGCGGGAGGGGGAGCTCCTACGAGCAGTACTTC
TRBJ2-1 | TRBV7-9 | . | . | CASSLGEGAYNEQFF | TGTGCCAGCAGCCTCGGGGAGGGGGCCTACAATGAGCAGTTCTTC
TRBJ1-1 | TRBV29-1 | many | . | CSVLQPRPGHVNTEAFF | TGCAGCGTTCTTCAACCGAGACCGGGCCACGTGAACACTGAAGCTTTCTTT
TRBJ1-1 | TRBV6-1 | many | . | CASSVPGRTMNTEAFF | TGTGCCAGCAGTGTTCCGGGACGGACGATGAACACTGAAGCTTTCTTT
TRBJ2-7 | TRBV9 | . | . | CASSPMGSFSPYEQYF | TGTGCCAGCAGCCCCATGGGGTCCTTTTCGCCCTACGAGCAGTACTTC
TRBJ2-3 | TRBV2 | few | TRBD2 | CASKPSSGGTDTQYF | TGTGCCAGCAAGCCTTCTAGCGGGGGCACAGATACGCAGTATTTT
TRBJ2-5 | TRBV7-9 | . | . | CASSSQRNQETQYF | TGTGCCAGCAGCTCCCAGCGGAACCAAGAGACCCAGTACTTC
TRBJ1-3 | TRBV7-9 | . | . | CASSLLGRASSGNTIYF | TGTGCCAGCAGCTTACTTGGCAGGGCGAGCTCTGGAAACACCATATATTTT
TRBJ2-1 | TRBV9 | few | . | CASSVGPGSLGNEQFF | TGTGCCAGCAGCGTAGGGCCAGGGTCTTTAGGGAATGAGCAGTTCTTC
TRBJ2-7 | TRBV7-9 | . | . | CASSLEAISYEQYF | TGTGCCAGCAGCTTAGAGGCCATCTCCTACGAGCAGTACTTC
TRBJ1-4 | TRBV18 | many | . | CASSLSNEKLFF | TGTGCCAGCTCACTGAGTAATGAAAAACTGTTTTTT
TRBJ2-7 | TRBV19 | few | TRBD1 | CASSIESPGGLPEQYF | TGTGCCAGTAGTATAGAATCCCCAGGGGGCCTACCGGAGCAGTACTTC
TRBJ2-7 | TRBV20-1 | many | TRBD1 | CSARKGASSYEQYF | TGCAGTGCTAGAAAGGGGGCGAGCTCCTACGAGCAGTACTTC
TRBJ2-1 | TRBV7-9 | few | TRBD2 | CASSLAAGGRNEQFF | TGTGCCAGCAGCTTAGCGGCGGGAGGGCGCAATGAGCAGTTCTTC
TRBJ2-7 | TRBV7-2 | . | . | CASSLGLTNEQYF | TGTGCCAGCAGCTTAGGACTTACAAACGAGCAGTACTTC
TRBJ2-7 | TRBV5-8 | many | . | CASSLVGEPSRGYEQYF | TGTGCCAGCAGCTTGGTTGGGGAGCCCTCCCGAGGTTACGAGCAGTACTTC
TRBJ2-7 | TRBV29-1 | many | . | CSVALPNSYEQYF | TGCAGCGTTGCCCTTCCGAACAGCTACGAGCAGTACTTC
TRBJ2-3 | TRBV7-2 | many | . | CASSLGATDTQYF | TGTGCCAGCAGCTTAGGGGCCACAGATACGCAGTATTTT
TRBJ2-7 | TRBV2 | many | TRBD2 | CASSGSGTSGKDFYEQYF | TGTGCCAGCAGTGGGTCCGGTACTAGCGGGAAGGATTTCTACGAGCAGTACTTC
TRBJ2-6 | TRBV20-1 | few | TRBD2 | CSARATSGAHSGANVLTF | TGCAGTGCTAGAGCGACTAGCGGGGCGCACTCTGGGGCCAACGTCCTGACTTTC
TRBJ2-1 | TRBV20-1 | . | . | CSARKGGGGRINEQFF | TGCAGTGCTAGGAAGGGGGGTGGGGGGAGGATAAATGAGCAGTTCTTC
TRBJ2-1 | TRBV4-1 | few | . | CASSPKPGAEIYNEQFF | TGCGCCAGCAGCCCTAAACCGGGGGCAGAAATCTACAATGAGCAGTTCTTC
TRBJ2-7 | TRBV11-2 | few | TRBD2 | CASSPLRVKRESYEQYF | TGTGCCAGCAGCCCCCTAAGGGTGAAGCGGGAGTCCTACGAGCAGTACTTC
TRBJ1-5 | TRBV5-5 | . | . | CASSLVLPGEQPQHF | TGTGCCAGCAGCTTGGTTCTGCCAGGGGAGCAGCCCCAGCATTTT
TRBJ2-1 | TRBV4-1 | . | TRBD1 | CASSQERGTAYNEQFF | TGCGCCAGCAGCCAAGAACGAGGGACAGCATACAATGAGCAGTTCTTC
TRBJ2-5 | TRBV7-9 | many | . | CASSLRGVAEETQYF | TGTGCCAGCAGCCTCAGAGGGGTGGCGGAAGAGACCCAGTACTTC
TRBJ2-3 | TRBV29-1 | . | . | CSVLGQGFSDTQYF | TGCAGCGTCCTCGGCCAGGGATTCTCAGATACGCAGTATTTT
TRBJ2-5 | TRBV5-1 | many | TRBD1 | CASSSQGAETQYF | TGCGCCAGCAGCTCGCAGGGGGCTGAGACCCAGTACTTC
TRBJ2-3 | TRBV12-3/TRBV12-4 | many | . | CASSFSGAQYF | TGTGCCAGCAGTTTCTCCGGCGCGCAGTATTTT
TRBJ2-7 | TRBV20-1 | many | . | CSARDPVGYEQYF | TGCAGTGCTAGAGACCCCGTAGGTTACGAGCAGTACTTC
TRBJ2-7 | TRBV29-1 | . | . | CSVGLAPEYEQYF | TGCAGCGTTGGCCTAGCTCCAGAATACGAGCAGTACTTC
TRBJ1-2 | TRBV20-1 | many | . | CSARGRGDYGYTF | TGCAGTGCTAGGGGGAGGGGGGACTATGGCTACACCTTC